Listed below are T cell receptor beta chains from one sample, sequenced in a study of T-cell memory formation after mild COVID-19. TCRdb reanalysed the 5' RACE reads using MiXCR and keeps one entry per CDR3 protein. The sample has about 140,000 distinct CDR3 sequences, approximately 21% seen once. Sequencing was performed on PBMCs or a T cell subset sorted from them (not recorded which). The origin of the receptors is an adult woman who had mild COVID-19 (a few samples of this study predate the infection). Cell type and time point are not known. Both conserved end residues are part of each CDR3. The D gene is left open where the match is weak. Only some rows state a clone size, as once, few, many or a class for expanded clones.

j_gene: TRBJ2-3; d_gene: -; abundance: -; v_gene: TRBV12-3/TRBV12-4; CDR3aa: CASSLTPGATDTQYF; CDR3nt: TGTGCCAGCAGTTTAACCCCGGGCGCCACAGATACGCAGTATTTT
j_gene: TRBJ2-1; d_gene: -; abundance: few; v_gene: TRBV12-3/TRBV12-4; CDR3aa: CASSSRGEQFF; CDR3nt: TGTGCCAGCAGTTCTCGGGGTGAGCAGTTCTTC
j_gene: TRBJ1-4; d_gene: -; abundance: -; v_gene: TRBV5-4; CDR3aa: CASSPDGGGDEKLFF; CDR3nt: TGTGCCAGCAGCCCGGACGGGGGTGGCGATGAAAAACTGTTTTTT
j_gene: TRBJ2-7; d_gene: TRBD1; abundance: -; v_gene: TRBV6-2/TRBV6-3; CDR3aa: CASNRGQGPYEQYF; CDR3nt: TGTGCCAGCAATAGGGGACAGGGCCCCTACGAGCAGTACTTC
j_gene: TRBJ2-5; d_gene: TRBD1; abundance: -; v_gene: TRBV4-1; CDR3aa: CASSQRQGYQETQYF; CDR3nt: TGCGCCAGCAGCCAGAGACAGGGATATCAAGAGACCCAGTACTTC
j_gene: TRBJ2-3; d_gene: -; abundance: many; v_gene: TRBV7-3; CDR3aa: CASSSTSTDTQYF; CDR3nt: TGTGCCAGCTCTTCGACCAGCACAGATACGCAGTATTTT
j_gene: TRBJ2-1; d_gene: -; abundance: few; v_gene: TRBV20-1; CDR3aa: CSATQKGRSDEQFF; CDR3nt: TGCAGTGCCACCCAAAAGGGGCGAAGCGATGAGCAGTTCTTC
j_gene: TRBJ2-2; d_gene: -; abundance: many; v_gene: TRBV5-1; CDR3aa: CASSGVQTTNTGELFF; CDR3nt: TGCGCCAGCAGTGGGGTACAGACCACGAACACCGGGGAGCTGTTTTTT
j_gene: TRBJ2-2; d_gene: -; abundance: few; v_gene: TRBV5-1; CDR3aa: CASSLALDGDTGELFF; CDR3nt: TGCGCCAGCAGCTTGGCATTAGACGGCGACACCGGGGAGCTGTTTTTT
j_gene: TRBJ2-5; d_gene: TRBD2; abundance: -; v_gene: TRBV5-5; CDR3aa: CASSLVRGGKETQYF; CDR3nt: TGTGCCAGCAGCTTGGTGCGGGGGGGAAAAGAGACCCAGTACTTC
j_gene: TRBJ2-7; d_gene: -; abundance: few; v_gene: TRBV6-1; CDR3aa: CASSEGVGIYEQYF; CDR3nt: TGTGCCAGCAGTGAAGGGGTGGGTATCTACGAGCAGTACTTC
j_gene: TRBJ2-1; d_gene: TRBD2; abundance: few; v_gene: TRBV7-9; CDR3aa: CASSLQREGNEQFF; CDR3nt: TGTGCCAGCAGCTTACAGCGGGAGGGTAATGAGCAGTTCTTC
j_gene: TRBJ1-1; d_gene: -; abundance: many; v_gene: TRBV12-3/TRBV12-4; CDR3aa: CASSPGPPAGAFF; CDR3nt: TGTGCCAGCAGCCCGGGACCACCGGCTGGGGCTTTCTTT
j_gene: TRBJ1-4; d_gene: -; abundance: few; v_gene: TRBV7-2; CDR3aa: CASSSQGWGSEKLFF; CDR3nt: TGTGCCAGCAGCTCGCAGGGGTGGGGGAGTGAAAAACTGTTTTTT
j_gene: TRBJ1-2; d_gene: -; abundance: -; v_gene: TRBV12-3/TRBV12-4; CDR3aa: CASSSPETGLYGYTF; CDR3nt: TGTGCCAGCAGTTCCCCTGAGACAGGACTCTATGGCTACACCTTC
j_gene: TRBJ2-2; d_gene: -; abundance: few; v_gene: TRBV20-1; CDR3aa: CSARGSTGELFF; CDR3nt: TGCAGTGCTAGAGGCTCCACCGGGGAGCTGTTTTTT
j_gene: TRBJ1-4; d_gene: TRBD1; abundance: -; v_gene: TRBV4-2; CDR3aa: CASSRQPGQLGEKLFF; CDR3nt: TGTGCCAGCAGCCGGCAACCGGGACAGCTGGGGGAAAAACTGTTTTTT
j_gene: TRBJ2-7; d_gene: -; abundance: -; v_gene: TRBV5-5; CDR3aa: CASSLGHRDEQYF; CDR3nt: TGTGCCAGCAGCTTGGGCCACAGGGACGAGCAGTACTTC
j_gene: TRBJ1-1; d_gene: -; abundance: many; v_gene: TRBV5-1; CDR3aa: CASSVLGPTNTEAFF; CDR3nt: TGCGCCAGCAGCGTGCTCGGACCGACGAACACTGAAGCTTTCTTT
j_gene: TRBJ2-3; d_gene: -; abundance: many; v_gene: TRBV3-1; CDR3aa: CASSQDPGRDTQYF; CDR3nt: TGTGCCAGCAGCCAAGATCCAGGAAGAGATACGCAGTATTTT
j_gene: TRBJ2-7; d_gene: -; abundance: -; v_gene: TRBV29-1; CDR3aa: CSVGMGATYEQYF; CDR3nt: TGCAGCGTTGGCATGGGGGCAACTTACGAGCAGTACTTC
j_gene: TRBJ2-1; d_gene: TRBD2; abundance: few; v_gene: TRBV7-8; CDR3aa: CASSLALAGVAYNEQFF; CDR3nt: TGTGCCAGCAGCTTAGCGCTAGCGGGAGTGGCCTACAATGAGCAGTTCTTC
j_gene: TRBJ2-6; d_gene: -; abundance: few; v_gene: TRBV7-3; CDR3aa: CASSFVGSGANVLTF; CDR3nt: TGTGCCAGCAGCTTTGTAGGGTCCGGGGCCAACGTCCTGACTTTC
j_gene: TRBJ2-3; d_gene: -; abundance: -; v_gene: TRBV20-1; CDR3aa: CSARSLGWADTQYF; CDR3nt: TGCAGTGCTAGATCCCTGGGGTGGGCAGATACGCAGTATTTT
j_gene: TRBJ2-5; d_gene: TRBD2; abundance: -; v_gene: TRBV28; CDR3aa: CASSTQGLAGVEGETQYF; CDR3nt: TGTGCCAGCAGTACGCAGGGACTAGCGGGAGTTGAAGGAGAGACCCAGTACTTC
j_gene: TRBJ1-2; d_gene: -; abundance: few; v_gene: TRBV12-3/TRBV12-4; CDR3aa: CASSRGRGHGYTF; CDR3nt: TGTGCCAGCAGCCGCGGAAGGGGCCATGGCTACACCTTC
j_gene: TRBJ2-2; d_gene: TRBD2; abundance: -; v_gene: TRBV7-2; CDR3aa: CASSPKGLAGAGELFF; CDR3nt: TGTGCCAGCAGCCCAAAAGGACTAGCAGGGGCCGGGGAGCTGTTTTTT
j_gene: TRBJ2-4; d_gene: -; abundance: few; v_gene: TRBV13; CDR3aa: CASGHGAKNIQYF; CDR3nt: TGTGCCAGCGGGCACGGAGCCAAAAACATTCAGTACTTC
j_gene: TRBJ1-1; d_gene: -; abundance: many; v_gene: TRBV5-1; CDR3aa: CASRRMGGADTEAFF; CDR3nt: TGCGCCAGCAGACGAATGGGGGGCGCGGACACTGAAGCTTTCTTT
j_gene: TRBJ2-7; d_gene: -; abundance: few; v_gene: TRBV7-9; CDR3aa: CASSSSPAYEQYF; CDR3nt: TGTGCCAGCAGCTCCTCGCCGGCCTACGAGCAGTACTTC
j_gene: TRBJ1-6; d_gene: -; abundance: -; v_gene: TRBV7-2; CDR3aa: CASSLEGSGSSPLHF; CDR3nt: TGTGCCAGCAGCTTAGAAGGGTCGGGCAGTTCACCCCTCCACTTT
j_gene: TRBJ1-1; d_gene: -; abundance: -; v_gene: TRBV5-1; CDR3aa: CASGQHWDTEAFF; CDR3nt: TGCGCCAGCGGGCAGCACTGGGACACTGAAGCTTTCTTT
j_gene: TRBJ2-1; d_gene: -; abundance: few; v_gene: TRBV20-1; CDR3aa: CSVPLYDKYNEQFF; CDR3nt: TGCAGTGTCCCCCTCTACGACAAATACAATGAGCAGTTCTTC
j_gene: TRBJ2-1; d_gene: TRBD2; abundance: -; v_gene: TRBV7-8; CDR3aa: CASSPRLASGYNEQFF; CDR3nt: TGTGCCAGCAGCCCGAGACTAGCGTCGGGGTACAATGAGCAGTTCTTC
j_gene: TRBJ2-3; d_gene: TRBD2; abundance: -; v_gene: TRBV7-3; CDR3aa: CASSLMGRGDTQYF; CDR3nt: TGTGCCAGCAGCTTAATGGGGAGGGGAGATACGCAGTATTTT
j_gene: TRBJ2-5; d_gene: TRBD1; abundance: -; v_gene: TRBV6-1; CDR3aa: CASIMDRGQETQYF; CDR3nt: TGTGCCAGCATTATGGACAGGGGCCAAGAGACCCAGTACTTC
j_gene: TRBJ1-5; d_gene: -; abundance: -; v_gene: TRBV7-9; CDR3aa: CATWDGYQPQHF; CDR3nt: TGTGCCACCTGGGACGGGTATCAGCCCCAGCATTTT
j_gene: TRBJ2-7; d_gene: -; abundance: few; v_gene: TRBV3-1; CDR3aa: CASSYPGRSYEQYF; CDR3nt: TGTGCCAGCAGCTACCCAGGGCGTAGTTACGAGCAGTACTTC
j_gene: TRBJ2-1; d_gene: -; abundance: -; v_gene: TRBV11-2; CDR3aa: CASSLDRGVAGYNEQFF; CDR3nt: TGTGCCAGCAGCTTAGATAGAGGGGTTGCTGGGTACAATGAGCAGTTCTTC
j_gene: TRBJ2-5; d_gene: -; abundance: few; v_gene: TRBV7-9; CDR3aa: CASSPPRTASSQYF; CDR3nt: TGTGCCAGCAGCCCACCAAGGACGGCCTCCTCCCAGTACTTC